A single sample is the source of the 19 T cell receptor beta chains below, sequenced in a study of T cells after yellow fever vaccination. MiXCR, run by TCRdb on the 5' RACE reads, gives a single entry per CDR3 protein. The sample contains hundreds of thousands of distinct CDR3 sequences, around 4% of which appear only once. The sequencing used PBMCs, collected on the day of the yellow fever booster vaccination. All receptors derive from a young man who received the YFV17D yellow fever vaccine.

CDR3 DNA sequence: TGTGCCACCAGTGCCGGGCCAGATACGCAGTATTTT. Protein product: CATSAGPDTQYF. The genes are TRBV24-1 and TRBJ2-3; the D is unclear. The V and J ends lost 5 bases and 4 bases respectively, with 6 bases between them. The CDR3 covers 12 residues. The V gene's germline CDR1 is KGHDR and CDR2 SFDVKD.

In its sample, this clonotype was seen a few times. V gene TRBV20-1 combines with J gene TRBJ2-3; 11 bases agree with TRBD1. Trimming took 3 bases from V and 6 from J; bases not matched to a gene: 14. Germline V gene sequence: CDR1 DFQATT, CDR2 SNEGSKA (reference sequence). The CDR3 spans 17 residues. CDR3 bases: TGCAGTGCTAGGGGAATGCCAGGGACAGGGGGTGCGGATACGCAGTATTTT. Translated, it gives CSARGMPGTGGADTQYF.

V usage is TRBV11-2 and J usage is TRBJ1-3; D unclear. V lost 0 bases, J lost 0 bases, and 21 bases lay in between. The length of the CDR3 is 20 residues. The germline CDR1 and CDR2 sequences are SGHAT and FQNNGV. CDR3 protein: CASSLDAIGSYPDSGNTIYF. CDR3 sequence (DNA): TGTGCCAGCAGCTTAGATGCAATAGGTTCTTACCCAGACTCTGGAAACACCATATATTTT.

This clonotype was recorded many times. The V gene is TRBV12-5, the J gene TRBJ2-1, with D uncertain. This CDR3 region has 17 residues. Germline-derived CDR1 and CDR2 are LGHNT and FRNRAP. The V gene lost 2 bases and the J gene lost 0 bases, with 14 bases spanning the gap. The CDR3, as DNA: TGTGCTAGTGGTTTGATGGTTGGCCCAAGCTCCTACAATGAGCAGTTCTTC. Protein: CASGLMVGPSSYNEQFF.

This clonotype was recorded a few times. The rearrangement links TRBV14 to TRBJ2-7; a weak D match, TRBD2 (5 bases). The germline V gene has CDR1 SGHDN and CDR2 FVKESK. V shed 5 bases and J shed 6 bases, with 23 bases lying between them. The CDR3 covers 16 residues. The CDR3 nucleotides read TGTGCCAGCAGCAGCAGCCGGGGTCCCCTCTTTAGCGAGCAGTACGTC. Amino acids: CASSSSRGPLFSEQYV.

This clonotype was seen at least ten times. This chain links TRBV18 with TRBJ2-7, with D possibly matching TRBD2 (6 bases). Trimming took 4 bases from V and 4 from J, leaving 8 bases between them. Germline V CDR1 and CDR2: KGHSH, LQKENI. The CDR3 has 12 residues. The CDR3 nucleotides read TGTGCCAGCTCACGCGGGAATTACGAGCAGTACGTC. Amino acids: CASSRGNYEQYV.

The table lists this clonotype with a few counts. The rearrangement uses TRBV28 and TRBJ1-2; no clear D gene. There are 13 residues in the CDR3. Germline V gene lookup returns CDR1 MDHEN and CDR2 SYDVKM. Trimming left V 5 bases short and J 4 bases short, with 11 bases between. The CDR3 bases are TGTGCCAGCAGTACCTCTCAGCGCTATGGCTACACCTTC. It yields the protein CASSTSQRYGYTF.

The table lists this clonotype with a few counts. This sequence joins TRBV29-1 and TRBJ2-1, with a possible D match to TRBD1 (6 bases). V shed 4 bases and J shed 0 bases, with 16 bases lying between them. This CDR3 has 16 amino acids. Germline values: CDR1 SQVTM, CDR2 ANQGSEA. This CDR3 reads CSVATTGSSSYNEQFF. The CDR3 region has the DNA TGCAGCGTTGCAACTACAGGGTCCAGCTCCTACAATGAGCAGTTCTTC.

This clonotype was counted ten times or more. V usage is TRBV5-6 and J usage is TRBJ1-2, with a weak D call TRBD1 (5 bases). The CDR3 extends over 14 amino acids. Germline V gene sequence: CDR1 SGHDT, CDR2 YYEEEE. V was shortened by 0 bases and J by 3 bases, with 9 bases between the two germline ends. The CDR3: CASSLEDRDYGYTF. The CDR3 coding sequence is TGTGCCAGCAGCTTGGAAGACAGAGACTATGGCTACACCTTC.

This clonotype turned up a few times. The CDR3 sequence is CASSSSSGVMYTQYF. The CDR3 DNA is TGTGCCAGCAGCTCTTCTAGCGGGGTTATGTATACGCAGTATTTT. This chain uses TRBV5-4 with TRBJ2-3; 9 bases agree with TRBD2. J gave up 7 bases and V 3 bases, and 9 bases lay outside the gene matches. This CDR3 comprises 15 residues. Germline V gene lookup returns CDR1 SGHNT and CDR2 YYREEE (reference sequence).

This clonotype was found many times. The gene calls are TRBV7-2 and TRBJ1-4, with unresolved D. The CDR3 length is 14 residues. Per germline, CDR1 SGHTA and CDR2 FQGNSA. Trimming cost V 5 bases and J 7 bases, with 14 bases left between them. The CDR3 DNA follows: TGTGCCAGCAGCAGCGGGAGGGATGGTGAAAAACTGTTTTTT. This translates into CASSSGRDGEKLFF.

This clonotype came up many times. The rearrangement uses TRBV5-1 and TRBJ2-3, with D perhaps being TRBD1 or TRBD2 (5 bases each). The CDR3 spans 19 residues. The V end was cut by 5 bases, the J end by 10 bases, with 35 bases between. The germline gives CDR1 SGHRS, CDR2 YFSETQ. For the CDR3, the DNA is TGCGCCAGCAGACCCATTGTGGGGGATAGGGAGCGGATGACATCGTCGCAGTATTTT. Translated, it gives CASRPIVGDRERMTSSQYF.

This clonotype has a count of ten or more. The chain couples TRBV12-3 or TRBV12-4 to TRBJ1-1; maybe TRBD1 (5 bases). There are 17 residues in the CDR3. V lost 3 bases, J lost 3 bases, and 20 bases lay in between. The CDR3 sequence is CASSLGVGISMDTEAFF. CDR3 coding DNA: TGTGCCAGCAGTTTGGGGGTGGGTATTTCTATGGACACTGAAGCTTTCTTT.

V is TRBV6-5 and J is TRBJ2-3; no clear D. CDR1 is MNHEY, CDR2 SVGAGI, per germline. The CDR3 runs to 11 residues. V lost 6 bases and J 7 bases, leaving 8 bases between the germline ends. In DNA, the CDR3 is TGTGCCAGCAGGACCTTGTATACGCAGTATTTT. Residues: CASRTLYTQYF.

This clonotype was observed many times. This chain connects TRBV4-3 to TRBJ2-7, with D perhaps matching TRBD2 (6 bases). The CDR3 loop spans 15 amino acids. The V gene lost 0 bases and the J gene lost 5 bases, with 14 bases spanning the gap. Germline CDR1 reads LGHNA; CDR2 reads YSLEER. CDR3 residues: CASSQESGLSDEQYF. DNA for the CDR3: TGCGCCAGCAGCCAAGAGTCCGGACTATCGGACGAGCAGTACTTC.

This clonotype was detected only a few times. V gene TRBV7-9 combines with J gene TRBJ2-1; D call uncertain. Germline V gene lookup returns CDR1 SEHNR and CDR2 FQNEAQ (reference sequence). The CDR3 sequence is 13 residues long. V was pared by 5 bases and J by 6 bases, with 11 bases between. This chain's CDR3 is CASSLDGPNEQFF. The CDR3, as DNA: TGTGCCAGCAGCCTGGACGGGCCCAATGAGCAGTTCTTC.

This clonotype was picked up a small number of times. The CDR3 DNA follows: TGTGCCAGCACCCTCTGGGCGGGGGCCCCTAACAATGAGCAGTTCTTC. Residues: CASTLWAGAPNNEQFF. The chain joins TRBV12-3 or TRBV12-4 to TRBJ2-1, with a tentative D call TRBD2 (7 bases). The V gene lost 7 bases and the J gene lost 5 bases, with 21 bases spanning the gap. The length of the CDR3 is 16 residues.

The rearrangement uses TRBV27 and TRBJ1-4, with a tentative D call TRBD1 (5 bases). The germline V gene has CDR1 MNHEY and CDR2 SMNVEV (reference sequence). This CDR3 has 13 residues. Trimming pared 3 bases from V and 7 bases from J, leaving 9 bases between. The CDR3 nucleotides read TGTGCCAGCAGTTTCCCCGGGGGTGAAAAACTGTTTTTT. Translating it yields CASSFPGGEKLFF.

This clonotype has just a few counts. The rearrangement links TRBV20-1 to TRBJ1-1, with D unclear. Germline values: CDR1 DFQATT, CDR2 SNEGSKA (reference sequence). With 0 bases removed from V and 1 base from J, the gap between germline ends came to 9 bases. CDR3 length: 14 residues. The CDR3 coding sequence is TGCAGTGCTAGAGAAGGGTACGGGAACACTGAAGCTTTCTTT. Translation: CSAREGYGNTEAFF.